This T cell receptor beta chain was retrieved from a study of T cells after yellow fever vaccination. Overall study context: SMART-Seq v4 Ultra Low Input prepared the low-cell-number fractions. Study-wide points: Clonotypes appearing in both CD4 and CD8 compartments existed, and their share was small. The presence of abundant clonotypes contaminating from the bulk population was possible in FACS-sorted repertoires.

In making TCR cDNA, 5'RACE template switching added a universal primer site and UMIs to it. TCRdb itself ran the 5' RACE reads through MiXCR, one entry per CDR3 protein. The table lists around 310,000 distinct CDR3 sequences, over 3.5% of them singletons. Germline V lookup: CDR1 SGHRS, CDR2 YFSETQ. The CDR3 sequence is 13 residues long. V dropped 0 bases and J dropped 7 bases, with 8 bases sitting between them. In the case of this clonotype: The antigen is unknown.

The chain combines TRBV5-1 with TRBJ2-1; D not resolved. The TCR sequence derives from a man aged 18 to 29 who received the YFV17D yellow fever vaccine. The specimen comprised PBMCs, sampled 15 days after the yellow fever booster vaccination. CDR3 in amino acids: CASSLGWQNEQFF. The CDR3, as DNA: TGCGCCAGCAGCTTGGGGTGGCAGAATGAGCAGTTCTTC.